This TCR beta chain was identified during a study of T cells in Graves' hyperthyroidism and ophthalmopathy. For the study at large: Staff took peripheral blood when the initial diagnosis was made, before any treatment began. Study outcomes and limitations: The blood repertoire included most of the expanded thyroid clonotypes above 0.001.

The CDR3 regions of TCR beta were amplified from RNA transcripts. The TCR CDR3 was amplified in a first-round RT-PCR using the HTBI primer set. TCRdb passed the multiplex PCR reads through MiXCR, listing each CDR3 protein once. Counted here are some 360,000 distinct CDR3 sequences, approximately 15% occurring once; the ten biggest clones make up 9.5% to 12%. CDR3 length equals 12 residues. V was clipped by 5 bases and J by 5 bases, with 7 bases between them. Germline CDR1 reads SEHNR; CDR2 reads FQNEAQ (reference sequence). This clonotype was seen at least ten times. Its antigen is still unknown. The sequenced sample was blood. V is TRBV7-9 and J is TRBJ2-4; no clear D gene. The source is an older woman with Graves' hyperthyroidism. Here the CDR3 DNA reads TGTGCCAGCAGCGGAGTGGAAAACATTCAGTACTTC. Its protein product is CASSGVENIQYF.